The sequence of this T cell receptor beta chain was determined in a study of blood T cells in healthy people across ages (dated by TCRdb to about 2015). Context from the whole study: In model experiments, template switching captured about one uniquely barcoded TCR beta cDNA molecule for every two T cells. The study measured age-related changes in TCR beta repertoire diversity using deep sequencing normalized with unique cDNA molecular identifiers. Using the same blood draw, the study looked at two additional independent replicas of 1 million unique cDNA reads for two donors, one aged 18 to 30 and the other aged 80 or older. Donors were grouped into four age groups: young (average 16 years), middle-aged (39), aged (approximately 67) and long-lived (approximately 75). Donors of different ages were randomly distributed across sequencing lanes to avoid experimental bias. What the work shows at the level of the full study, not this receptor alone: Since profiling was done on bulk unsorted PBMCs, naive and antigen-experienced compartments could not be conclusively compared. The long-lived group showed more naive CD4+ T cells, fewer expanded clones and increased TCR diversity than the aged group, suggesting age selection. Estimates of total diversity from one million sequenced T cells were regarded as lower bounds and underestimates. Donor CMV infection status was unknown, potentially confounding age-related changes in expanded clonotypes. A strong correlation was found between observed TCR beta diversity and the percentage of naive T cells measured by flow cytometry. Observed TCR beta diversity per million T cells fell roughly linearly with age, and a significant reduction was already apparent by age around 44.

Worth noting for this clonotype: This receptor's antigen is unknown. One base away there is no much larger clone; base qualities are not given.

Spanning cysteine to phenylalanine, the CDR3 consists of 15 amino acids. The retained sequence is limited to the CDR3, 45 bases, with the frame set at the first base. The germline V gene gives CDR1 as MNHEY and CDR2 as SVGEGT. Relative to germline, V is missing 6 bases and J is missing 2 bases, with 7 bases of the junction outside any gene match. The library relied on 5' RACE. Sequencing took place on an Illumina HiSeq 2500. A second PCR of about 6 to 12 cycles was performed with a sample-barcoded 5' primer and a J-beta primer mix. A template-switch 5' adaptor carrying 12 random nucleotides introduced a unique molecular identifier onto each TCR beta cDNA molecule. Each sample yielded at least 3 million CDR3-containing paired-end reads. First-strand cDNA synthesis was performed from all RNA using the Mint cDNA synthesis kit, with priming by a TRBC-specific oligonucleotide. Following uracil-DNA glycosylase treatment, a first 18-cycle PCR with universal primers M1SS and BC2_uni_R was performed on all cDNA. In the source study's methods: For normalization, 1 million high-quality reads, each with a distinct molecular identifier, were randomly selected from each sample. Reads sharing molecular identifiers were discarded rather than binned into consensus sequences. MiTCR, run with a Q25 quality threshold and the strictest error-elimination algorithm, handled CDR3 identification, clonotype clustering and error correction. Lower-bound total TCR beta diversity was estimated with a nonparametric unseen species model using Euler transformation. The raw public reads went through TCRdb reprocessing: fastp at Q25, MiXCR clone calling, in-frame beta chains kept. Each CDR3 protein gets just one entry, which takes the most common genes and DNA from the rows behind it. What appears here as the V and J calls and clone size reflects TCRdb's work, not the paper's. The sample records about 730,000 distinct CDR3 sequences, about 40% of which are singletons. Clones ranked in the top ten supply 20% to 25% of the sample.

The donors were a few dozen Caucasian individuals from Russia, aged roughly 6 to 90 years, who were systemically healthy. Roughly 9.5 milliliters of peripheral blood were drawn from each donor into EDTA-treated Vacutainer tubes. PBMCs were isolated by Ficoll-Paque density-gradient centrifugation, with at least 6 million obtained per sample. Total RNA was extracted from PBMCs with Trizol reagent, with at least 5 micrograms obtained per sample. The percentages of naive CD45RAhigh/CD27high T cells were determined by flow cytometry on a PBMC aliquot from every donor. This clonotype was sampled from a woman between 55 and 75 years old in good health. The chain links TRBV6-2 or TRBV6-3 with TRBJ2-7, with TRBD1 identical over 10 junction bases. Sequencing was performed on blood. The sequence in DNA is TGTGCCAGCAGGACCGGGACAGGGGTTGCCTACGAGCAGTACTTC. The translation is CASRTGTGVAYEQYF.